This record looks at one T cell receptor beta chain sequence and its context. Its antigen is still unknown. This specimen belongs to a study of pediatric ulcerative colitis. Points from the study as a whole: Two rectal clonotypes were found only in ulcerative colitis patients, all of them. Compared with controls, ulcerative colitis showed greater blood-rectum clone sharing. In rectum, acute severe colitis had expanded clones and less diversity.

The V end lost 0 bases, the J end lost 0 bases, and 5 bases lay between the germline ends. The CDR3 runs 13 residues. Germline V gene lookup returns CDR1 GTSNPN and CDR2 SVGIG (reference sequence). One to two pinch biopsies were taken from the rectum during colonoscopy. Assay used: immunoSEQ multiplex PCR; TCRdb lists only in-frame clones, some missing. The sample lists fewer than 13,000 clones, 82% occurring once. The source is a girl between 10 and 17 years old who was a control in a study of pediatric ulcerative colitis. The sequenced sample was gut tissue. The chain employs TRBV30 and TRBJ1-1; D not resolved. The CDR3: CAWSVHLNTEAFF. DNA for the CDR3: TGTGCCTGGAGTGTACATCTGAACACTGAAGCTTTCTTT. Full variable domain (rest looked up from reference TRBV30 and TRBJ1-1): SQTIHQWPATLVQPVGSPLSLECTVEGTSNPNLYWYRQAAGRGLQLLFYSVGIGQISSEVPQNLSASRPQDRQFILSSKKLLLSDSGFYLCAWSVHLNTEAFFGQGTRLTVV.